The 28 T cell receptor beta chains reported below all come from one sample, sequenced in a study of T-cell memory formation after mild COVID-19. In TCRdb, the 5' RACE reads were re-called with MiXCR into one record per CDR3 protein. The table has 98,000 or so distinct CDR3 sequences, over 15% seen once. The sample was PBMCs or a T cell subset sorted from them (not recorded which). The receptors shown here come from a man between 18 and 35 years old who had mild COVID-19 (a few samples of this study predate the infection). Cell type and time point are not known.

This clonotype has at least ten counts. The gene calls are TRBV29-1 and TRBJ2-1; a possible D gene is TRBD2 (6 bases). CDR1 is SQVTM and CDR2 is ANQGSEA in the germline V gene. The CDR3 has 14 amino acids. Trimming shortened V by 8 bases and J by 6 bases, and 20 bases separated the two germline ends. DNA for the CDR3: TGCAGCTTCGGGGCGGCGGGGACGGGCAATGAGCAGTTCTTC. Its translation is CSFGAAGTGNEQFF.

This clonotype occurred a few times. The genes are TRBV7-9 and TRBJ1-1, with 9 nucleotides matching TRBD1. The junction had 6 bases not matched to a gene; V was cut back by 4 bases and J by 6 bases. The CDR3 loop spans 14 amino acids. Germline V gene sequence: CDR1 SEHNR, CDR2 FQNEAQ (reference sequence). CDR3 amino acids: CASSSIDRGAEAFF. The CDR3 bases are TGTGCCAGCAGCTCTATTGACAGGGGGGCTGAAGCTTTCTTT.

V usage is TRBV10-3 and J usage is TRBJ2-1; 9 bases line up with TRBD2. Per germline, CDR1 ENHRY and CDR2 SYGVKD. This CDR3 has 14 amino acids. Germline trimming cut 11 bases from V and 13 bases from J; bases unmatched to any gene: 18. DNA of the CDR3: TGTGCCCTAAGTTCGGCGGGGGGGCCCGCCCCACAGTTCTTC. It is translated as CALSSAGGPAPQFF.

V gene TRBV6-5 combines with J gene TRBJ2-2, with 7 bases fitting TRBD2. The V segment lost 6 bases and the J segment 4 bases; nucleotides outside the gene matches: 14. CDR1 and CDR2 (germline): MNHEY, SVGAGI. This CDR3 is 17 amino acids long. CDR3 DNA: TGTGCCAGCAGCAGACGCACCTTAGCGGGTATCACCGGGGAGCTGTTTTTT. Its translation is CASSRRTLAGITGELFF.

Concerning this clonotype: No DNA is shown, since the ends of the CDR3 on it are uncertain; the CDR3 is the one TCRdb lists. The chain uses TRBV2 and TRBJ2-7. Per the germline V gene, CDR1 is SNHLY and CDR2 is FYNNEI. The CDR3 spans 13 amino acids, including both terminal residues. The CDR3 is CASILVLPYEQYV.

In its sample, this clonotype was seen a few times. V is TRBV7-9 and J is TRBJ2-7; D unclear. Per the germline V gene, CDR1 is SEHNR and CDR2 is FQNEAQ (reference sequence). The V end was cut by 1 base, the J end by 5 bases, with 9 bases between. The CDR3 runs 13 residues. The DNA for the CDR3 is TGTGCCAGCAGCTTAGATCCCAGGAACGAGCAGTACGTC. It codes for CASSLDPRNEQYV.

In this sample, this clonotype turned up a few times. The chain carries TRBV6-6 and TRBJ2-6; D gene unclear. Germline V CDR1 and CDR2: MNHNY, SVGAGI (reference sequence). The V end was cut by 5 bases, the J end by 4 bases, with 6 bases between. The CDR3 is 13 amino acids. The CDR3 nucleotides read TGTGCCAGCAGTGGACCCGGGGCCAACGTCCTGACTTTC. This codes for CASSGPGANVLTF.

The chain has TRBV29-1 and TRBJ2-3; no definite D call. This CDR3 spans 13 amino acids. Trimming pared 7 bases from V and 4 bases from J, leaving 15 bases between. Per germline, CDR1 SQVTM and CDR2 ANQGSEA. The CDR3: CSAKPVGPDTQYF. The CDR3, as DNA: TGCAGCGCGAAACCGGTAGGCCCAGATACGCAGTATTTT.

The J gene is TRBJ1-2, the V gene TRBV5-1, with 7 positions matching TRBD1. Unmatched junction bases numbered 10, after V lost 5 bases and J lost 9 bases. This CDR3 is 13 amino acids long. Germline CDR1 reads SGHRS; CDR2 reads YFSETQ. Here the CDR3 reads CASREPGQPSYTF. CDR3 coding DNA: TGCGCCAGCAGGGAACCGGGACAGCCTAGCTACACCTTC.

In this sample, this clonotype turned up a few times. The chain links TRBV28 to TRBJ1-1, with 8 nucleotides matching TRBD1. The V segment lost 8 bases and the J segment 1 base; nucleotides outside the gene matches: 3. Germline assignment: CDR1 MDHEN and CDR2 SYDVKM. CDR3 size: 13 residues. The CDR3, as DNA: TGTGCCAGCGGGGACAGGCAGAACACTGAAGCTTTCTTT. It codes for CASGDRQNTEAFF.

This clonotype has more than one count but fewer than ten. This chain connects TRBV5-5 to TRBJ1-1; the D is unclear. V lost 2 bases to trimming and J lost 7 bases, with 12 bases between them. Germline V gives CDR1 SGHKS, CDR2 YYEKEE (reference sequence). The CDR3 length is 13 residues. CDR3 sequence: CASSLIGLGEAFF. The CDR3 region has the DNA TGTGCCAGCAGCTTAATTGGGCTTGGTGAAGCTTTCTTT.

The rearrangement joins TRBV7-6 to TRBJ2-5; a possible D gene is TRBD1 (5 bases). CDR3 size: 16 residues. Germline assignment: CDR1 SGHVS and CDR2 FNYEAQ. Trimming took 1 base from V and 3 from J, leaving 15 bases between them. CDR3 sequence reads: CASSLGAGPLEETQYF. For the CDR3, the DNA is TGTGCCAGCAGCTTAGGGGCAGGGCCGTTAGAAGAGACCCAGTACTTC.

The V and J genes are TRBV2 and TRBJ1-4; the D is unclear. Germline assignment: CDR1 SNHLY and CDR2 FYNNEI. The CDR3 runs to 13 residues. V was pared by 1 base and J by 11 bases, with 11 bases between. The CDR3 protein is CASSEVGVEKLFF. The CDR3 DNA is TGTGCCAGCAGTGAAGTGGGAGTGGAGAAACTGTTTTTT.

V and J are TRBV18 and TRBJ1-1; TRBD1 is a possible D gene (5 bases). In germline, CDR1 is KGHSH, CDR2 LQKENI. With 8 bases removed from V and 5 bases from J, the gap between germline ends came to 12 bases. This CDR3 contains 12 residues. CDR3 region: CASRQGLTEAFF. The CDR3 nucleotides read TGTGCCAGCCGGCAGGGTTTAACTGAAGCTTTCTTT.

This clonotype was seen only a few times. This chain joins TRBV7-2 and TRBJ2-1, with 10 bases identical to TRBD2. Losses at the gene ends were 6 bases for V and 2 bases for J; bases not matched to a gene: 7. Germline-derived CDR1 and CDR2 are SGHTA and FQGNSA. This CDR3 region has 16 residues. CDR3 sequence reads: CASRKGLARTYNEQFF. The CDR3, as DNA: TGTGCCAGCAGAAAGGGACTAGCGAGAACCTACAATGAGCAGTTCTTC.

The CDR3 sequence: CASSRPGRGNYGYTF. The CDR3 DNA sequence: TGTGCCAGCAGCCGCCCCGGCAGGGGCAACTATGGCTACACCTTC. V usage is TRBV13 and J usage is TRBJ1-2; D might be TRBD1 (6 bases). The germline V gene has CDR1 PRHDT and CDR2 FYEKMQ (reference sequence). V lost 5 bases and J lost 2, with 15 bases in between. This CDR3 contains 15 residues.

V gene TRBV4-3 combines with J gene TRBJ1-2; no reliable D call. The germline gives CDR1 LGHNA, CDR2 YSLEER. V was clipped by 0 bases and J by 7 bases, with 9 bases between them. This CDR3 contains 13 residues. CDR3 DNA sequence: TGCGCCAGCAGCCAAGATAGGAATCGTGGCTACACCTTC. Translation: CASSQDRNRGYTF.

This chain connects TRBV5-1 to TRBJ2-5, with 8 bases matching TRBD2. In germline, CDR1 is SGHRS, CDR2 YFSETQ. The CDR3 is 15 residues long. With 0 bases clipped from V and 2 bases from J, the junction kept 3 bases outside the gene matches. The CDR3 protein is CASSLAPSGQETQYF. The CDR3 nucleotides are TGCGCCAGCAGCTTGGCCCCTAGCGGGCAAGAGACCCAGTACTTC.

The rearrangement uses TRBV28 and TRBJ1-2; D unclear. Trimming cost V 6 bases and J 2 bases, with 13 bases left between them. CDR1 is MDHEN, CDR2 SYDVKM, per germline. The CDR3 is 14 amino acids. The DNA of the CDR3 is TGTGCCAGCAGGGCCCAGATGGGGAACTATGGCTACACCTTC. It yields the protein CASRAQMGNYGYTF.

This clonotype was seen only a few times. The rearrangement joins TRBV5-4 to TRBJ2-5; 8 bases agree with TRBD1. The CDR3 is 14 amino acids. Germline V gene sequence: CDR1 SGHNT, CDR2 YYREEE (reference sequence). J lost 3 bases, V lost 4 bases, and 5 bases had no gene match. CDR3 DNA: TGTGCCAGCAGCCCCGGACAGGGAAAAGAGACCCAGTACTTC. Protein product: CASSPGQGKETQYF.

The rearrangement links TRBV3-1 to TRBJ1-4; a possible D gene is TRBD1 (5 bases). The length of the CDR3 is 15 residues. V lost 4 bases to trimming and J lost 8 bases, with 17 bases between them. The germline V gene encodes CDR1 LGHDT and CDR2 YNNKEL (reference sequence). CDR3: CASSRSGRVGEKLFF. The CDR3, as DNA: TGTGCCAGCAGCCGAAGTGGCAGGGTTGGGGAAAAACTGTTTTTT.

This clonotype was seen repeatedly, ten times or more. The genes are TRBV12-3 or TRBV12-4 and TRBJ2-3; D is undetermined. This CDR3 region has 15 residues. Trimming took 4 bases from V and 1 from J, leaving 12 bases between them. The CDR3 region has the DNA TGTGCCAGCAGTTATGAGTTACTCGGCACAGATACGCAGTATTTT. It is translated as CASSYELLGTDTQYF.

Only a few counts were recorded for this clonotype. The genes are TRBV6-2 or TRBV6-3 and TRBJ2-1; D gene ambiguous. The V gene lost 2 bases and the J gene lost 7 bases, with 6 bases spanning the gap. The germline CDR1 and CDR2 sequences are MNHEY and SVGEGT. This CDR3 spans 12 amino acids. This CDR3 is CASSYTRNEQFF. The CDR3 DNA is TGTGCCAGCAGTTACACGCGTAATGAGCAGTTCTTC.

The CDR3 loop is CASKSGGNYNEQFF. In DNA form, the CDR3 reads TGTGCCAGCAAGAGCGGGGGGAACTACAATGAGCAGTTCTTC. This sequence joins TRBV2 and TRBJ2-1; 9 bases fit TRBD2. Germline trimming cut 7 bases from V and 3 bases from J; bases unmatched to any gene: 4. Germline loops: CDR1 SNHLY, CDR2 FYNNEI. This CDR3 has 14 amino acids. The full variable domain, in which reference TRBV2 and TRBJ2-1 provide the parts outside the CDR3, is EPEVTQTPSHQVTQMGQEVILRCVPISNHLYFYWYRQILGQKVEFLVSFYNNEISEKSEIFDDQFSVERPDGSNFTLKIRSTKLEDSAMYFCASKSGGNYNEQFFGPGTRLTVL.

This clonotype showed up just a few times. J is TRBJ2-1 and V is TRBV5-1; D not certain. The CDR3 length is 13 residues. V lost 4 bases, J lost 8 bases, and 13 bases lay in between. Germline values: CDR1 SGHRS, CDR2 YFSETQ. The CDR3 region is CASSPVPSDEQFF. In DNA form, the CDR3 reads TGCGCCAGCAGCCCTGTCCCGTCGGATGAGCAGTTCTTC.

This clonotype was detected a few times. The CDR3 DNA follows: TGTGCCAGCAGCGGGGACCTATCCTACGAGCAGTACGTC. Protein product: CASSGDLSYEQYV. The chain uses TRBV7-2 and TRBJ2-7; D possibly matches TRBD1 or TRBD2 (5 bases each). This CDR3 is 13 amino acids long. In germline, CDR1 is SGHTA, CDR2 FQGNSA. The V gene lost 5 bases and the J gene lost 1 base, with 9 bases spanning the gap.

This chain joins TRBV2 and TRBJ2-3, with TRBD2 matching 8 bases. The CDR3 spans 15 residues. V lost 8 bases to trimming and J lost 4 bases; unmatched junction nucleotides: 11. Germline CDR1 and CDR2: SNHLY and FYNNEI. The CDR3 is CASPGTGGPADTQYF. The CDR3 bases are TGTGCCAGCCCTGGGACGGGGGGGCCGGCAGATACGCAGTATTTT.

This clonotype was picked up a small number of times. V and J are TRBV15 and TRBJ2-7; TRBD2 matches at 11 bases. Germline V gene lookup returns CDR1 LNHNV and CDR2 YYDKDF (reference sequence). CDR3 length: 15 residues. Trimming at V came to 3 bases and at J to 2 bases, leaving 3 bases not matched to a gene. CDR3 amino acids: CATSRNSGGAYEQYF. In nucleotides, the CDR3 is TGTGCCACCAGCAGGAATAGCGGGGGGGCCTACGAGCAGTACTTC.